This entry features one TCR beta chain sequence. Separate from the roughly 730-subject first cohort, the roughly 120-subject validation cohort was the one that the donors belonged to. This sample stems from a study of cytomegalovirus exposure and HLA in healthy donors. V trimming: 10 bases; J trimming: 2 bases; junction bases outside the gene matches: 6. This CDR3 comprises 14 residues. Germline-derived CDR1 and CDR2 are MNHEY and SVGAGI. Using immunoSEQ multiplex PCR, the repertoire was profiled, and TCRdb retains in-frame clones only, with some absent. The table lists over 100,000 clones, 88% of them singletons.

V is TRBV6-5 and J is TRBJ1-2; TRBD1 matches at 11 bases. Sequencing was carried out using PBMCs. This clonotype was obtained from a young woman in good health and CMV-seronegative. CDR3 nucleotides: TGTGCCACTTCGGGACAGGGGGGAAACTATGGCTACACCTTC. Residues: CATSGQGGNYGYTF.